These T cell receptor beta chains were read from a single sample in a study of cytomegalovirus exposure and HLA in healthy donors. Using immunoSEQ multiplex PCR, the repertoire was profiled, and TCRdb retains in-frame clones only, with some absent. The repertoire holds some 150,000 clones, with 8.9% as singletons. Sequenced material: PBMCs. The receptors stem from a woman aged 35 to 49 in good health and CMV-seropositive. Both conserved end residues are part of each CDR3. A D gene is named only where the DNA matches it firmly. Some rows mark clone size as missing; the rest say once, few, many or name a class of expanded clone.

>TRBD1|few|TRBJ1-3|TRBV5-6
CASSLATGVYGNTIYF
TGTGCCAGCAGCTTGGCTACAGGGGTATATGGAAACACCATATATTTT
>.|few|TRBJ2-2|TRBV5-8
CASSYQQGTGELFF
TGTGCCAGCAGCTACCAACAGGGCACCGGGGAGCTGTTTTTT
>.|.|TRBJ2-7|TRBV6-1
CASSELSDRRLYEQYF
TGTGCCAGCAGTGAATTGTCTGACAGGCGCCTCTACGAGCAGTACTTC
>TRBD1|.|TRBJ1-1|TRBV29-1
CSVRTGVTEAFF
TGCAGCGTCAGGACAGGGGTCACTGAAGCTTTCTTT
>TRBD2|.|TRBJ2-6|TRBV7-2
CASSLLAGGSGANVLTF
TGTGCCAGCAGCCTACTAGCGGGGGGATCCGGGGCCAACGTCCTGACTTTC
>TRBD2|once|TRBJ2-7|TRBV5-1
CASSFFALSSGVSYEQYF
TGCGCCAGCAGCTTCTTTGCCCTTTCTAGCGGGGTCTCCTACGAGCAGTACTTC
>TRBD2|.|TRBJ2-5|TRBV5-8
CASSSLGLAGRETQYF
TGTGCCAGCAGCTCTCTCGGACTAGCGGGAAGAGAGACCCAGTACTTC
>TRBD1|few|TRBJ1-4|TRBV6-1
CASSEWGTGGYEKLFF
TGTGCCAGCAGTGAATGGGGGACAGGGGGCTATGAAAAACTGTTTTTT
>TRBD2|.|TRBJ2-1|TRBV7-6
CASSQRPRGGYNEQFF
TGTGCCAGCAGCCAACGGCCCCGGGGGGGCTACAATGAGCAGTTCTTC
>TRBD1|.|TRBJ1-2|TRBV23-1
CASSRVREQGARRYGYTF
TGCGCCAGCAGTCGCGTCCGGGAGCAGGGGGCGCGTCGGTACGGCTACACCTTC
>TRBD2|.|TRBJ2-7|TRBV5-1
CASSPGRTSGGSSYEQYF
TGCGCCAGCAGCCCGGGCAGGACTAGCGGGGGGAGCTCCTACGAGCAGTACTTC
>TRBD1|few|TRBJ2-4|TRBV7-9
CASSHSGTGRNIQYF
TGTGCCAGCAGCCACTCCGGGACAGGGCGAAACATTCAGTACTTC
>.|.|TRBJ2-5|TRBV9
CASSPGSEETQYF
TGTGCCAGCAGCCCGGGGTCGGAAGAGACCCAGTACTTC
>TRBD1|few|TRBJ1-5|TRBV4-1
CASSQEQGAKQPQHF
TGCGCCAGCAGCCAAGAACAGGGGGCTAAACAGCCCCAGCATTTT
>TRBD1|once|TRBJ1-6|TRBV2
CASLLDRGNSPLHF
TGTGCCAGCCTACTCGACAGGGGAAATTCACCCCTCCACTTT
>.|few|TRBJ2-5|TRBV2
CASSINSGETQYF
TGTGCCAGCAGTATAAACTCGGGAGAGACCCAGTACTTC
>.|few|TRBJ1-1|TRBV5-5
CASSLAVGTEAFF
TGTGCCAGCAGCTTGGCGGTCGGGACTGAAGCTTTCTTT
>TRBD2|.|TRBJ2-3|TRBV4-3
CASSLSGVPDTQYF
TGCGCCAGCAGCCTAAGCGGGGTACCAGATACGCAGTATTTT
>.|many|TRBJ1-1|TRBV5-1
CASSLAAGNTEAFF
TGCGCCAGCAGCTTGGCGGCGGGGAACACTGAAGCTTTCTTT
>.|.|TRBJ1-5|TRBV6-1
CASSDNLLNQPQHF
TGTGCCAGCAGTGACAACCTACTAAATCAGCCCCAGCATTTT
>.|.|TRBJ1-1|TRBV6-6
CASSYRHTNTEAFF
TGTGCCAGCAGTTACCGACACACAAACACTGAAGCTTTCTTT
>TRBD1|.|TRBJ1-4|TRBV6-6
CASSIGQGGDEKLFF
TGTGCCAGCAGTATCGGACAGGGAGGGGATGAAAAACTGTTTTTT
>.|.|TRBJ1-6|TRBV5-4
CASSFQQGYNSPLHF
TGTGCCAGCAGCTTCCAGCAGGGGTATAATTCACCCCTCCACTTT
>TRBD1|few|TRBJ1-1|TRBV18
CASSRRQGLNTEAFF
TGTGCCAGCTCACGTCGACAGGGCCTGAACACTGAAGCTTTCTTT
>.|.|TRBJ2-5|TRBV5-6
CASSLGPQARTQYF
TGTGCCAGCAGCTTGGGACCTCAAGCGAGGACCCAGTACTTC
>TRBD1|.|TRBJ2-4|TRBV5-1
CASSVNRGDKNIQYF
TGCGCCAGCAGCGTTAACAGGGGGGACAAAAACATTCAGTACTTC
>TRBD1|few|TRBJ2-5|TRBV7-6
CASSLGGQGGETQYF
TGTGCCAGCAGCTTAGGGGGACAGGGAGGAGAGACCCAGTACTTC
>TRBD1|.|TRBJ1-5|TRBV19
CASSIDPTGGWVQPQHF
TGTGCCAGTAGTATAGATCCGACAGGGGGCTGGGTTCAGCCCCAGCATTTT
>.|.|TRBJ1-6|TRBV6-5
CASSYSGGPPLHF
TGTGCCAGCAGTTACTCGGGAGGGCCACCCCTCCACTTT
>.|.|TRBJ2-3|TRBV9
CASSLQRADTQYF
TGTGCCAGCAGCCTACAGAGGGCAGATACGCAGTATTTT
>.|few|TRBJ1-1|TRBV7-9
CASSLGGGSTEAFF
TGTGCCAGCAGCTTAGGCGGGGGGAGCACTGAAGCTTTCTTT
>.|.|TRBJ2-3|TRBV7-2
CASSSGRGRDEADTQYF
TGTGCCAGCAGCTCAGGCCGGGGTAGAGATGAGGCAGATACGCAGTATTTT
>TRBD2|few|TRBJ2-1|TRBV9
CASSVVSGGADNEQFF
TGTGCCAGCAGCGTAGTTAGCGGGGGGGCGGACAATGAGCAGTTCTTC
>.|.|TRBJ1-5|TRBV6-5
CASRSGQHSNQPQHF
TGTGCCAGCAGAAGTGGACAGCATAGCAATCAGCCCCAGCATTTT
>TRBD2|few|TRBJ2-3|TRBV7-9
CASSLSPERAGGRRYTQYF
TGTGCCAGCAGCTTATCGCCGGAAAGGGCGGGGGGGAGGCGATACACGCAGTATTTT
>.|.|TRBJ2-1|TRBV7-9
CASSSGTSYNEQFF
TGTGCCAGCAGCTCCGGGACATCCTACAATGAGCAGTTCTTC
>.|few|TRBJ1-2|TRBV27
CASRRQMDYGYTF
TGTGCCAGCAGGCGACAGATGGACTATGGCTACACCTTC
>.|.|TRBJ1-1|TRBV6-6
CASSHGGVVAEAFF
TGTGCCAGCAGCCACGGGGGGGTGGTCGCTGAAGCTTTCTTT
>.|few|TRBJ2-3|TRBV7-2
CASSPRRTDTQYF
TGTGCCAGCAGCCCCCGCAGAACAGATACGCAGTATTTT
>.|few|TRBJ1-2|TRBV11-2
CASSFGQYGYTF
TGTGCCAGCAGCTTCGGACAGTATGGCTACACCTTC
>TRBD1|.|TRBJ2-6|TRBV5-6
CASSSAAQGWANVLTF
TGTGCCAGCAGCTCTGCCGCACAGGGGTGGGCCAACGTCCTGACTTTC
>TRBD2|few|TRBJ2-5|TRBV5-1
CASSWSGGRETQYF
TGCGCCAGCAGCTGGAGCGGGGGGCGGGAGACCCAGTACTTC
>.|.|TRBJ2-3|TRBV7-3
CASSLGSTDTQYF
TGTGCCAGCAGCTTAGGCAGCACAGATACGCAGTATTTT
>.|few|TRBJ1-1|TRBV5-1
CASSLAFGAEGNTEAFF
TGCGCCAGCAGCTTGGCGTTCGGCGCGGAAGGTAACACTGAAGCTTTCTTT
>TRBD1|few|TRBJ2-7|TRBV7-2
CASSHGRGQTYTPSDEQYF
TGTGCCAGCAGCCACGGACGGGGACAGACTTATACTCCTAGTGACGAGCAGTACTTC
>TRBD2|.|TRBJ2-3|TRBV4-2
CASSQEGPGGADTQYF
TGTGCCAGCAGCCAAGAAGGTCCGGGAGGCGCAGATACGCAGTATTTT
>TRBD1|.|TRBJ2-7|TRBV19
CASSTPRGQGANEQYF
TGTGCCAGTAGTACCCCCCGAGGACAGGGGGCCAACGAGCAGTACTTC
>TRBD1|few|TRBJ2-7|TRBV9
CAILIGTGKLEAYEQYF
TGTGCCATCTTAATCGGGACAGGGAAGCTGGAGGCCTACGAGCAGTACTTC
>.|.|TRBJ2-7|TRBV6-1
CASSEAPSGVYYEQYF
TGTGCCAGCAGTGAAGCACCTTCTGGAGTTTACTACGAGCAGTACTTC
>TRBD1|.|TRBJ1-2|TRBV7-9
CASSQKTGTDYHGYTF
TGTGCCAGCAGTCAAAAAACCGGGACAGACTATCATGGCTACACCTTC
>.|few|TRBJ2-7|TRBV19
CASSMGSQGTYEQYF
TGTGCCAGTAGTATGGGGAGCCAGGGGACCTACGAGCAGTACTTC
>.|few|TRBJ2-5|TRBV6-1
CASSEGASVQETQYF
TGTGCCAGCAGTGAAGGAGCTTCGGTACAAGAGACCCAGTACTTC
>.|few|TRBJ2-7|TRBV5-4
CASSDRQTYEQYF
TGTGCCAGCAGCGACAGACAGACCTACGAGCAGTACTTC